Listed here are 27 T cell receptor beta chains from one sample, sequenced in a study of beta chain features in type 1 diabetes. The entirety of the isolated RNA underwent reverse transcription, so expressed TCRB transcripts were sequenced. The data were produced by immunoSEQ multiplex PCR, yet TCRdb's version contains in-frame clones alone and is incomplete. The sample yields hundreds of thousands of clones, around a sixth seen once. Material for sequencing was naive CD4+ T cells from blood. The receptors originated from a woman younger than 30 in good health.

The CDR3: CASSPQLAGRVKNIQYF. CDR3 nucleotide sequence: TGTGCCAGTAGTCCCCAACTAGCGGGAAGGGTCAAAAACATTCAGTACTTC. This rearrangement joins TRBV19 to TRBJ2-4, with 10 bases that match TRBD2. The length of the CDR3 is 17 residues. Germline V gives CDR1 LNHDA, CDR2 SQIVND (reference sequence). Trimming removed 5 bases from V and 3 bases from J; junction bases left unmatched: 10.

This chain joins TRBV18 and TRBJ2-7; TRBD1 might be the D (5 bases). CDR3 length: 14 residues. Trimming left V 3 bases short and J 4 bases short, with 13 bases between. The V gene's germline CDR1 is KGHSH and CDR2 LQKENI. The CDR3 region is CASSPKTEPYEQYF. CDR3 nucleotide sequence: TGTGCCAGCTCACCTAAGACAGAACCTTACGAGCAGTACTTC.

In nucleotides, the CDR3 is TGTGCCAGCAGTTCGGGGGGACAGAACACCGGGGAGCTGTTTTTT. Translated, it gives CASSSGGQNTGELFF. The V call is TRBV28, the J call TRBJ2-2; possible D gene TRBD2, 7 bases. The CDR3 is made up of 15 amino acids. CDR1 and CDR2 from the germline V gene are MDHEN and SYDVKM. V lost 4 bases to trimming and J lost 1 base, with 10 bases between them.

V is TRBV5-1 and J is TRBJ2-1; D might be TRBD1 (5 bases). The CDR3 is made up of 14 amino acids. Looked up from germline, CDR1 is SGHRS and CDR2 is YFSETQ. Trimming took 3 bases from V and 8 from J, leaving 15 bases between them. The CDR3 reads CASSWGRGSDEQFF. The DNA for the CDR3 is TGCGCCAGCAGCTGGGGCCGTGGGTCCGATGAGCAGTTCTTC.

This clone has only a few counts. This chain joins TRBV4-2 and TRBJ2-1; 8 bases align to TRBD1. Germline CDR1 and CDR2: LGHNA and YNFKEQ. The CDR3 is 14 residues long. Losses at the gene ends were 3 bases for V and 9 bases for J; bases not matched to a gene: 7. The DNA for the CDR3 is TGTGCCAGCAGCCACGGACAGGGACGTGGTGAGCAGTTCTTC. Its translation: CASSHGQGRGEQFF.

The rearrangement joins TRBV6-6 to TRBJ2-7; 10 bases are a match to TRBD1. Germline trimming cut 2 bases from V and 3 bases from J; bases unmatched to any gene: 4. CDR1 MNHNY and CDR2 SVGAGI come from the germline V gene (reference sequence). The CDR3 extends over 15 amino acids. This CDR3 reads CASSYGTGVYYEQYF. The CDR3 DNA reads TGTGCCAGCAGTTACGGGACAGGGGTCTACTACGAGCAGTACTTC.

The sample holds a few counts of this clone. The genes are TRBV19 and TRBJ2-7; 10 bases fit TRBD1. Germline V gene data show CDR1 as LNHDA and CDR2 as SQIVND (reference sequence). The trim removed 1 base at V and 9 bases at J, leaving 9 bases unmatched. This CDR3 region has 15 residues. CDR3 in amino acids: CASSIVRQGAKRQYF. DNA for the CDR3: TGTGCCAGTAGTATAGTTCGACAGGGGGCTAAGCGGCAGTACTTC.

This clone was recorded a few times. The J gene is TRBJ2-3, the V gene TRBV28; D gene unclear. There are 12 residues in the CDR3. CDR1 and CDR2 from the germline V gene are MDHEN and SYDVKM. Deletions cut 6 bases from V and 2 bases from J, with 6 bases between. The CDR3 spells CASSRLTDTQYF. CDR3 coding DNA: TGTGCCAGCAGCCGCCTCACAGATACGCAGTATTTT.

This clone was seen a few times. This sequence joins TRBV2 and TRBJ2-5, with 7 bases fitting TRBD2. CDR3 length: 14 residues. Germline CDR1 and CDR2: SNHLY and FYNNEI. Unmatched junction bases numbered 8, after V lost 8 bases and J lost 2 bases. The CDR3 region is CASSPVGGQETQYF. CDR3 sequence (DNA): TGTGCCAGCTCTCCTGTGGGGGGGCAAGAGACCCAGTACTTC.

DNA of the CDR3: TGTGCCAGCAGTTACTCGATTGTGGACAGCCTTGGGCTCACCTTC. Translated: CASSYSIVDSLGLTF. The J gene is TRBJ1-2, the V gene TRBV6-5; a possible D gene is TRBD1 (6 bases). Trimming shortened V by 0 bases and J by 13 bases, and 21 bases separated the two germline ends. The germline CDR1 and CDR2 sequences are MNHEY and SVGAGI. This CDR3 comprises 15 residues.

This clone was observed a few times. The chain couples TRBV11-3 to TRBJ2-1; 7 positions match TRBD2. Trimming cost V 4 bases and J 0 bases; bases outside gene matches: 6. The CDR3 is 16 amino acids. Germline values: CDR1 SGHNT, CDR2 YENEEA. The CDR3 DNA follows: TGTGCCAGCAGCTCAACTAGCGCAAGCTCCTACAATGAGCAGTTCTTC. Protein: CASSSTSASSYNEQFF.

The V and J genes are TRBV29-1 and TRBJ2-1; a possible D gene is TRBD2 (5 bases). Germline CDR1 and CDR2: SQVTM and ANQGSEA. V was clipped by 0 bases and J by 4 bases, with 13 bases between them. The CDR3 spans 15 residues. DNA of the CDR3: TGCAGCGTTGAAGATCTACTAGTCGCATACAATGAGCAGTTCTTC. Amino acid sequence: CSVEDLLVAYNEQFF.

The chain links TRBV29-1 to TRBJ2-3, with D maybe TRBD1 (6 bases). The CDR3 has 13 residues. V dropped 6 bases and J dropped 6 bases, with 16 bases sitting between them. Germline CDR1 is SQVTM and CDR2 is ANQGSEA. The CDR3 loop reads CSVLQGARDTQYF. The CDR3 nucleotides read TGCAGCGTCCTACAGGGCGCCAGGGATACGCAGTATTTT.

The sample holds a few counts of this clone. The chain is built from TRBV7-9 and TRBJ2-1; D is uncertain. The CDR3 extends over 14 amino acids. Between the trimmed V and J ends, which lost 5 bases and 4 bases, there was a span of 12 bases. Germline V gene sequence: CDR1 SEHNR, CDR2 FQNEAQ (reference sequence). The CDR3 protein is CASSPLQMYNEQFF. Here the CDR3 DNA reads TGTGCCAGCAGCCCCCTACAGATGTACAATGAGCAGTTCTTC.

This clone was counted a few times. The rearrangement links TRBV4-3 to TRBJ2-7, with no clear D. Germline V gene sequence: CDR1 LGHNA, CDR2 YSLEER. The V gene lost 0 bases and the J gene lost 2 bases, with 8 bases spanning the gap. This CDR3 has 14 amino acids. This chain's CDR3 is CASSQDMGTYEQYF. CDR3 nucleotides: TGCGCCAGCAGCCAAGATATGGGGACCTACGAGCAGTACTTC.

The CDR3 is CASSYSATAPGYGYTF. As DNA, the CDR3 is TGTGCCAGCAGTTACTCTGCGACAGCCCCAGGCTATGGCTACACCTTC. V gene TRBV6-5 combines with J gene TRBJ1-2; a weak D match, TRBD1 (5 bases). The CDR3 contains 16 residues. Germline V gene data show CDR1 as MNHEY and CDR2 as SVGAGI. Deletions cut 0 bases from V and 4 bases from J, with 15 bases between.

The chain employs TRBV7-2 and TRBJ2-1; D uncertain. Trimming pared 5 bases from V and 5 bases from J, leaving 10 bases between. The CDR3 totals 13 residues. From germline, CDR1 is SGHTA and CDR2 FQGNSA. Here the CDR3 reads CASSVTINNEQFF. In DNA, the CDR3 is TGTGCCAGCAGCGTTACTATCAACAATGAGCAGTTCTTC. The whole variable domain, remainder taken from reference TRBV7-2 and TRBJ2-1, is GAGVSQSPSNKVTEKGKDVELRCDPISGHTALYWYRQSLGQGLEFLIYFQGNSAPDKSGLPSDRFSAERTGGSVSTLTIQRTQQEDSAVYLCASSVTINNEQFFGPGTRLTVL.

This clone was detected a few times. CDR3 coding DNA: TGTGCCAGCAGAACCGCGGACAGAACCGGGGAGCTGTTTTTT. Translating it yields CASRTADRTGELFF. The chain joins TRBV27 to TRBJ2-2, with D possibly being TRBD1 (6 bases). This CDR3 is built from 14 residues. Per the germline V gene, CDR1 is MNHEY and CDR2 is SMNVEV (reference sequence). V was shortened by 6 bases and J by 5 bases, with 13 bases between the two germline ends.

The genes are TRBV4-3 and TRBJ1-1, with D possibly being TRBD1 (6 bases). The CDR3 is made up of 13 amino acids. Germline CDR1 and CDR2: LGHNA and YSLEER. The V gene lost 2 bases and the J gene lost 5 bases, with 9 bases spanning the gap. In nucleotides, the CDR3 is TGCGCCAGCAGCCAAATACAGGGTACTGAAGCTTTCTTT. Protein sequence: CASSQIQGTEAFF.

The chain combines TRBV7-6 with TRBJ2-3, with TRBD2 matching over 7 bases. Germline V gene data show CDR1 as SGHVS and CDR2 as FNYEAQ. V was clipped by 1 base and J by 4 bases; unmatched bases: 8. The CDR3 loop spans 16 amino acids. The CDR3 loop reads CASSLESTSVADTQYF. CDR3 bases: TGTGCCAGCAGCTTAGAGTCCACTAGCGTGGCAGATACGCAGTATTTT. Complete variable domain (other parts from reference TRBV7-6 and TRBJ2-3): GAGVSQSPRYKVTKRGQDVALRCDPISGHVSLYWYRQALGQGPEFLTYFNYEAQQDKSGLPNDRFSAERPEGSISTLTIQRTEQRDSAMYRCASSLESTSVADTQYFGPGTRLTVL.

This clone was counted between two and nine times. The V and J genes are TRBV2 and TRBJ2-5; no clear D gene. The V gene lost 4 bases and the J gene lost 4 bases, with 16 bases spanning the gap. This CDR3 has 15 amino acids. Germline CDR1 SNHLY, CDR2 FYNNEI. DNA of the CDR3: TGTGCCAGCAGTGTTGGGCACCGATTGGGAGAGACCCAGTACTTC. As protein: CASSVGHRLGETQYF.

The chain has TRBV20-1 and TRBJ2-7; no clear D gene. The CDR3 runs 11 residues. V was clipped by 6 bases and J by 3 bases, with 9 bases between them. Looked up from germline, CDR1 is DFQATT and CDR2 is SNEGSKA (reference sequence). CDR3 residues: CSAGPDYEQYF. CDR3 nucleotide sequence: TGCAGTGCCGGCCCGGACTACGAGCAGTACTTC.

The chain combines TRBV28 with TRBJ2-7, with D perhaps TRBD1 or TRBD2 (5 bases each). V lost 1 base, J lost 2 bases, and 9 bases lay in between. This CDR3 region has 14 residues. Germline loops: CDR1 MDHEN, CDR2 SYDVKM. The CDR3 is CASSLFLGAYEQYF. The CDR3 bases are TGTGCCAGCAGTTTATTCCTGGGGGCCTACGAGCAGTACTTC. The full variable domain, rest sourced from reference TRBV28 and TRBJ2-7, is DVKVTQSSRYLVKRTGEKVFLECVQDMDHENMFWYRQDPGLGLRLIYFSYDVKMKEKGDIPEGYSVSREKKERFSLILESASTNQTSMYLCASSLFLGAYEQYFGPGTRLTVT.

This chain uses TRBV4-3 with TRBJ2-7, with 13 bases lining up with TRBD2. In germline, CDR1 is LGHNA, CDR2 YSLEER. The V and J ends lost 5 bases and 7 bases, in that order; junction bases with no gene match: 11. The CDR3 runs 16 residues. This CDR3 reads CASSSGTSGALLEQYF. As DNA, the CDR3 is TGCGCCAGCAGCTCAGGGACTAGCGGGGCCCTCTTGGAGCAGTACTTC.

This clone occurred a few times. The J gene is TRBJ2-1, the V gene TRBV19; 8 bases agree with TRBD2. Germline loops: CDR1 LNHDA, CDR2 SQIVND (reference sequence). The length of the CDR3 is 14 residues. Unmatched junction bases numbered 6, after V lost 3 bases and J lost 8 bases. The CDR3 is CASSMGGLAHEQFF. Written as DNA, the CDR3 is TGTGCCAGTAGTATGGGCGGACTAGCACATGAGCAGTTCTTC. The whole variable domain, remainder taken from reference TRBV19 and TRBJ2-1, is DGGITQSPKYLFRKEGQNVTLSCEQNLNHDAMYWYRQDPGQGLRLIYYSQIVNDFQKGDIAEGYSVSREKKESFPLTVTSAQKNPTAFYLCASSMGGLAHEQFFGPGTRLTVL.

The chain carries TRBV10-3 and TRBJ2-6; 9 nucleotides line up with TRBD1. The CDR3 runs to 17 residues. With V trimmed by 7 bases and J by 1 base, 8 bases remained unmatched. Germline assignment: CDR1 ENHRY and CDR2 SYGVKD. As DNA, the CDR3 is TGTGCCATCACCCCCGGGACAGGGATTTCTGGGGCCAACGTCCTGACTTTC. Its protein product is CAITPGTGISGANVLTF.

This clone has more than one count but fewer than ten. This chain links TRBV14 with TRBJ2-1; D uncertain. Trimming stripped 2 bases from V and 1 base from J, with 12 bases between. Per the germline V gene, CDR1 is SGHDN and CDR2 is FVKESK. This CDR3 has 16 residues. CDR3 loop: CASSQLRSLSYNEQFF. CDR3 bases: TGTGCCAGCAGCCAATTGCGGAGTTTGTCCTACAATGAGCAGTTCTTC.